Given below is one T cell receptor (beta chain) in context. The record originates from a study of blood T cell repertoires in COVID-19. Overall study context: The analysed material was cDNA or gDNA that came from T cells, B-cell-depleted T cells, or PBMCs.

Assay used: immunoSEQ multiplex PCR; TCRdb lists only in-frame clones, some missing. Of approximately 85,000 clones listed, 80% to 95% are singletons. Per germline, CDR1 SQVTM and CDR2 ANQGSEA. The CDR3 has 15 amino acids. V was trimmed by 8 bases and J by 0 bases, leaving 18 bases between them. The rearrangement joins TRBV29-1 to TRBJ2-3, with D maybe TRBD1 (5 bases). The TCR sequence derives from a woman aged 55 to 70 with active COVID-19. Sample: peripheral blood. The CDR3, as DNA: TGCAGCATAAGCAGGGCGAGTTCTAGCACAGATACGCAGTATTTT. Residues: CSISRASSSTDTQYF.